A single sample gave rise to the 8 T cell receptor beta chains below, sequenced in a study of T cells in localized non-small cell lung cancer. The protocol was immunoSEQ multiplex PCR, while the TCRdb copy is restricted to in-frame clones and leaves out a portion. The data show around 130,000 clones, with more than 70% seen just once and around 1.7% held by the top ten. Here the sequenced sample was peripheral blood, taken before any cancer treatment. These TCRs come from a female donor of 60 years or more with stage I lung adenocarcinoma.

The chain uses TRBV4-1 and TRBJ2-3; 10 nucleotides agree with TRBD2. Germline loops: CDR1 MGHRA, CDR2 YSYEKL. This CDR3 spans 16 amino acids. V lost 3 bases and J lost 2; bases outside the gene matches: 5. The CDR3 sequence: CASSQVLAGFTDTQYF. In DNA form, the CDR3 reads TGCGCCAGCAGCCAGGTACTAGCGGGATTCACAGATACGCAGTATTTT.

The rearrangement links TRBV11-3 to TRBJ2-2; no clear D. The germline gives CDR1 SGHNT, CDR2 YENEEA. There are 11 residues in the CDR3. Trimming cost V 5 bases and J 5 bases, with 3 bases left between them. CDR3 bases: TGTGCCAGCAGCGGTACCGGGGAGCTGTTTTTT. It specifies CASSGTGELFF.

CDR3 sequence (DNA): TGTGCCATCAGTGACAGGGGGCTTCACTATGGCTACACCTTC. This gives the protein CAISDRGLHYGYTF. The chain employs TRBV10-3 and TRBJ1-2; TRBD1 aligns across 8 bases. In germline, CDR1 is ENHRY, CDR2 SYGVKD. V lost 3 bases, J lost 3 bases, and 3 bases stayed unmatched. This CDR3 is built from 14 residues.

Only one count was recorded for this clone. The V gene is TRBV5-6, the J gene TRBJ1-2; no clear D. Trimming cost V 3 bases and J 4 bases, with 16 bases left between them. The CDR3 consists of 15 residues. Per the germline V gene, CDR1 is SGHDT and CDR2 is YYEEEE. The CDR3 DNA is TGTGCCAGCAGCTCCTGGGATCACCGACTCTATGGCTACACCTTC. This sequence encodes CASSSWDHRLYGYTF.

This chain connects TRBV5-1 to TRBJ1-1, with D uncertain. Germline V CDR1 and CDR2: SGHRS, YFSETQ. This CDR3 spans 13 amino acids. Trimming stripped 2 bases from V and 1 base from J, with 6 bases between. The CDR3 loop is CASSFSGNTEAFF. The DNA for the CDR3 is TGCGCCAGCAGCTTCTCGGGGAACACTGAAGCTTTCTTT.

In this sample, this clone turned up a few times. The chain is built from TRBV6-6 and TRBJ2-1, with D uncertain. Trimming took off 7 bases at V and 6 bases at J, with 13 bases between the two ends. CDR1 is MNHNY and CDR2 is SVGAGI in the germline V gene (reference sequence). This CDR3 spans 13 amino acids. The CDR3 loop reads CASTPSGSNEQFF. The CDR3 DNA reads TGTGCCAGCACCCCCTCCGGCAGCAATGAGCAGTTCTTC.

The V and J genes are TRBV11-2 and TRBJ2-1, with unresolved D. Germline CDR1 reads SGHAT; CDR2 reads FQNNGV. V gave up 1 base and J gave up 9 bases, with 13 bases separating them. The CDR3 is made up of 14 amino acids. CDR3 in amino acids: CASSLGVIGGEQFF. The DNA for the CDR3 is TGTGCCAGCAGCTTAGGCGTGATCGGCGGTGAGCAGTTCTTC.

The chain combines TRBV10-2 with TRBJ2-7; tentatively, D is TRBD1 (6 bases). The ends were cut back, 3 bases at V and 6 bases at J, with 15 bases in the middle. The CDR3 sequence is 14 residues long. The V gene's germline CDR1 is WSHSY and CDR2 SAAADI. The CDR3 is CASSDNRATSEQYF. CDR3 DNA: TGCGCCAGCAGTGATAACAGGGCAACGTCCGAGCAGTACTTC.